This T cell receptor beta chain came from a study of T cell responses to AZD1222 COVID-19 vaccine. CDR3 size: 15 residues. The V segment lost 5 bases and the J segment 1 base; nucleotides outside the gene matches: 8. CDR1 is SGHTA, CDR2 FQGNSA, per germline. Overall study findings and caveats: A mostly white British donor set with more females was recruited, and clonal diversity was possibly underestimated. Just six AZD1222 recipients were seropositive at baseline. Reports say nearly half of spike-specific TCRs go after unmutated variant regions.

Comment on this clone: Its antigen remains unknown.

The protocol was immunoSEQ multiplex PCR, while the TCRdb copy is restricted to in-frame clones and leaves out a portion. The sample lists tens of thousands of clones, roughly four fifths occurring once. Doses given second, at about 4 or about 12 weeks, were pooled. The clonotype comes from an adult who received the AZD1222 COVID-19 vaccine. Sequences were derived from peripheral blood, sampled 28 days after the second AZD1222 dose. V and J are TRBV7-2 and TRBJ2-7, with 7 bases that match TRBD1. The CDR3 nucleotides read TGTGCCAGCAGCAGGGACAGACCCTATTCCTACGAGCAGTACTTC. Protein product: CASSRDRPYSYEQYF.